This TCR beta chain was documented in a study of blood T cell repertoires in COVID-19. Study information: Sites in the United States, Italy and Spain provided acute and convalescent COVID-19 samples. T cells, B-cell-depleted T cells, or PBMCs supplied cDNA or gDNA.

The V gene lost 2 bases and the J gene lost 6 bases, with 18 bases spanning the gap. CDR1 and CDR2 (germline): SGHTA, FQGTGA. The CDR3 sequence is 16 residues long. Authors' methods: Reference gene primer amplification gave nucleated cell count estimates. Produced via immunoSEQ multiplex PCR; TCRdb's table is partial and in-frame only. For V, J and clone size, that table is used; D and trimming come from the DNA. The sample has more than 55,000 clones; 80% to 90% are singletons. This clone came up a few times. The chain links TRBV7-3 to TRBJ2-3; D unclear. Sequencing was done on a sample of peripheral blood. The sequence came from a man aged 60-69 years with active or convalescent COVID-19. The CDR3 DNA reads TGTGCCAGCAGCTTACTGGGCCCGATAGGTGGGGATACGCAGTATTTT. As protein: CASSLLGPIGGDTQYF.